This TCR beta chain was captured in a study of T cell responses to AZD1222 COVID-19 vaccine (dated by TCRdb to the early 2020s). With respect to the entire study: TCR sequencing covered 233 trial participants: approximately 200 given two doses of AZD1222 and 26 given two doses of MenACWY control vaccine. Enrollment into the trials was organized by age into subgroups of 18-55, 56-69 and 70-plus years, and those subgroups contained roughly 150, 30 and 60 TCR-sequenced participants, respectively. Study-wide conclusions, independent of this receptor: Epitopes outside the regions mutated in the B.1.351 and B.1.1.7 variants were reportedly recognized by nearly half of the unique spike-specific TCRs. Only five or six AZD1222 recipients were SARS-CoV-2 seropositive at baseline, limiting conclusions about previously exposed vaccinees. After two AZD1222 doses, spike-specific TCR breadth and depth were significantly higher than at day 0 and than in MenACWY recipients. Because no day 14 peak-response samples were available, the repertoires could be characterized only after the peak T cell response. Most participants were white British and females outnumbered males, and the authors suggested that clonal diversity may have been underestimated. The 56-69-year group was small, and its depth increase did not reach significance, likely because of low power. The vaccine-associated CD4 TCRs covered the entire spike protein, and the dominant responses fell in regions 160-218 and 743-854.

This clone was seen only once. Its antigen is not yet known. The input lacks base qualities; no much larger clone sits a single base away. The CDR3 measures 15 amino acids from cysteine to phenylalanine. Only the CDR3 region is kept as DNA, spanning 45 bases read in frame from base 1. Taken from the germline V gene, the CDR1 and CDR2 loops are MDHEN and SYDVKM. For this chain, trimming is 6 bases at the V end and 5 bases at the J end, and the number of junction bases without a gene match is 9. The CDR3 regions of human TCRbeta chains were analyzed by immunosequencing. As for how the authors treated the data: Repertoire TCRs were matched against a reference library of SARS-CoV-2-specific TCRs generated with the MIRA antigen-specificity platform. Breadth was defined as the fraction of unique TCRs that were SARS-CoV-2-associated. Depth was defined as the fraction of total T cells that were SARS-CoV-2-associated. Using the MIRA data, every spike-specific TCR was mapped to the spike region that the TCR reacted to and assigned to either a CD4 or a CD8 class. Log10-transformed breadth and depth values were compared by one-way ANOVA with Sidak's multiple comparisons tests. TCRdb obtained this table from immuneACCESS and retained in-frame rearrangements with V and J assigned. These tables miss some clones; where compared with another copy, unresolved V genes account for less than half of the shortfall, and the remainder is unexplained. V, J and clone size derive from that table, while D and trimming were established from the DNA sequence. For this sample there are around 200,000 clones; 85% to 95% appear just once. Of the sample, more than 1.5% is held by the ten largest clones.

The time point label corresponds to: about 28 days (+/-7) after the second vaccine dose. AZD1222 recipients given second doses at about 4 weeks or at about 12 weeks were pooled, since spike-specific TCR depth and breadth were not found to differ between the two schedules. Samples from vaccinated people were obtained from the UK trials COV001 and COV002, which included a single-blind randomized controlled phase 2/3 trial of AZD1222 (ChAdOx1 nCoV-19) in healthy adults. Trial participant PBMC samples were collected at day 0 and day 28 after the second dose for TCRbeta chain sequencing. This TCR came from an adult who received the AZD1222 COVID-19 vaccine. The specimen was peripheral blood, collected 28 days after the second AZD1222 dose. Here the chain combines TRBV28 and TRBJ1-4, and 7 junction bases match TRBD1. The CDR3 is CASRDRQGLNEKLFF. The DNA sequence reads TGTGCCAGCAGAGATCGACAGGGCCTAAATGAAAAACTGTTTTTT.